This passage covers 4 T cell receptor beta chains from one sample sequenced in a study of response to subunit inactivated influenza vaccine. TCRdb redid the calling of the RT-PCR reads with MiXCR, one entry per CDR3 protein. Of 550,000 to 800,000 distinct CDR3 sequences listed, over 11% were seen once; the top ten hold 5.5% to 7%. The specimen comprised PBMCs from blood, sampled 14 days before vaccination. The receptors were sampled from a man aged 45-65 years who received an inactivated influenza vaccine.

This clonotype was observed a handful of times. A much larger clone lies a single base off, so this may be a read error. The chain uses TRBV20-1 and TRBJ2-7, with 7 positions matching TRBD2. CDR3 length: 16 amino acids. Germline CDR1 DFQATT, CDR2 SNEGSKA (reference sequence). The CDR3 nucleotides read TGCTGTGCGATAGGAGGCGGGGGACGTCGGACCTACGAGCAGTACTTC. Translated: CCAIGGGGRRTYEQYF.

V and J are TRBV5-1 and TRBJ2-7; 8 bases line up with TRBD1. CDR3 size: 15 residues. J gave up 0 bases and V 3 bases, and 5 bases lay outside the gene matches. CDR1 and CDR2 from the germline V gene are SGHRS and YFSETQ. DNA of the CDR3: TGCGCCAGCAGCTCTCGGGACAGGAGCTCCTACGAGCAGTACTTC. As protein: CASSSRDRSSYEQYF. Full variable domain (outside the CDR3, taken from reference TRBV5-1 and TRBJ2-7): KAGVTQTPRYLIKTRGQQVTLSCSPISGHRSVSWYQQTPGQGLQFLFEYFSETQRNKGNFPGRFSGRQFSNSRSEMNVSTLELGDSALYLCASSSRDRSSYEQYFGPGTRLTVT.

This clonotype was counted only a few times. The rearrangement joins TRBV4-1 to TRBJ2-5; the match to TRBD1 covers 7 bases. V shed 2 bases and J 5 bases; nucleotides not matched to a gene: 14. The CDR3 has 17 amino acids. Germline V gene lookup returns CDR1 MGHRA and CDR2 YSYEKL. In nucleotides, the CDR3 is TGCGCCAGCAGCCAATGGGGAGAGGGGGCAATCGGGGAGACCCAGTACTTC. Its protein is CASSQWGEGAIGETQYF.

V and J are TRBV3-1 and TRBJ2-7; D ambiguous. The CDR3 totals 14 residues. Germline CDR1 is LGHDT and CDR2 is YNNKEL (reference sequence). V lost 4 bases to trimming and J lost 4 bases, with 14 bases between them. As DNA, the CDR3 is TGTGCCAGCAGCCGAATTGGCCTTTTGTACGAGCAGTACTTC. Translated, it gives CASSRIGLLYEQYF.